This TCR beta chain was obtained from a study of cytomegalovirus exposure and HLA in healthy donors. The PCR contained 60 Vbeta and 13 Jbeta primers. Authors' analysis steps: Later, an analysis found roughly 80 million unique TCR beta chains, and 8.5 million to 14 million of these were shared. The data were produced by immunoSEQ multiplex PCR, yet TCRdb's version contains in-frame clones alone and is incomplete. That table is the source of V, J and clone size, and D and trimming were worked out from the DNA. The repertoire holds 150,000 to 200,000 clones, approximately 80% seen once, with 3.4% in the top ten. Comment on this clone: Its antigen is currently unknown.

Study-wide results and limits: The study dropped some indistinguishable V segments, TRBV6-2 and TRBV6-3 among them. Equally common other TCR beta chains were less clonally expanded than HLA-associated ones, a later analysis found.

The junction had 8 bases not matched to a gene; V was cut back by 6 bases and J by 4 bases. This CDR3 is 14 amino acids long. Germline V gene sequence: CDR1 MNHEY, CDR2 SVGAGI. The clonotype comes from a man in his forties in good health and CMV-seropositive. V is TRBV6-5 and J is TRBJ1-2; 7 bases align to TRBD1. The sample was PBMCs. The CDR3 here is CASRPTTGTYGYTF. The CDR3 DNA is TGTGCCAGCAGACCTACGACAGGGACCTATGGCTACACCTTC.